The clone carrying this T cell receptor (beta chain) was seen repeatedly, ten times or more. The sample comes from a study of T cells in Graves' hyperthyroidism and ophthalmopathy. RNA transcripts served as the template for amplifying TCR beta CDR3 regions. First-round RT-PCR targeting the TCR CDR3 was performed with the HTBI primer set. TCRdb reanalysed the multiplex PCR reads using MiXCR and keeps one entry per CDR3 protein. This sample carries some 600,000 distinct CDR3 sequences, about 15% of them seen once, and the ten largest clones take about 5.8%. The sequenced material came from blood. The sequence derives from a woman in her twenties or thirties with Graves' hyperthyroidism that later progressed to Graves' ophthalmopathy.

The CDR3 region is CASSQAGSGPSYEQYF. In DNA, the CDR3 is TGTGCCAGCAGCCAAGCCGGTTCGGGACCTTCCTACGAGCAGTACTTC. This chain connects TRBV3-1 to TRBJ2-7, with D tentatively TRBD1 or TRBD2 (5 bases each). V was shortened by 1 base and J by 1 base, with 14 bases between the two germline ends. This CDR3 comprises 16 residues. Germline V gene data show CDR1 as LGHDT and CDR2 as YNNKEL (reference sequence).